This T cell receptor beta chain derives from a study of blood T cell repertoires in COVID-19 (dated by TCRdb to the early 2020s). In terms of the full investigation: The collaborator samples originated in the United States, Italy and Spain and spanned the acute and convalescent phases of COVID-19. The prospective study material was composed of cDNA or gDNA derived from T cells, B-cell-depleted T cells, or PBMCs. Subjects who had been exposed to COVID-19, were actively infected with it, or had recovered from it provided the deeply sampled blood TCRbeta repertoires that made up the dataset. The repertoires were released in a freely available public database meant as a resource for research on the immune response to SARS-CoV-2. Samples came from the ongoing ImmuneRACE study (first 160 participants) plus 1,254 subjects from 6 global collaborators. Sample metadata almost always included a de-identified subject ID, COVID-19 status, age in years and sex. Where available, HLA class I and class II types were taken from metadata supplied by the sample provider and were not determined by assay-based typing. Results the study describes overall, beyond this receptor: Clinical and demographic metadata were provided uncurated, with the amount varying by source and participant.

The immunoSEQ Assay, a bias-controlled multiplex PCR, was used to amplify TCRbeta CDR3 regions from genomic DNA. In the source study's methods: Within the assay, amplification of reference gene primers was used to estimate how many nucleated cells each sample contained. To quantify the absolute abundance of each unique TCRbeta CDR3 rearrangement, sequence reads were collapsed and filtered. For each sample, productive Simpson clonality was calculated as the square root of Simpson's diversity index across productive rearrangements. TCRdb took over this immuneACCESS table, retaining in-frame rearrangements with V and J assigned. Such tables are incomplete; in checked studies, under half of the missing clones stem from an unresolved V gene, and the remainder is unexplained. That table is the source of V, J and clone size, and D and trimming were worked out from the DNA. The sample records some 210,000 clones, around nine tenths of which are singletons. Roughly 5% of the sample is in the top ten clones.

As for this clone: No cognate antigen has been identified for it. It has no much larger one-base neighbor in the sample; base qualities were not kept.

The collaborating institutions used their own protocols to collect whole blood in K2EDTA tubes. For TCRbeta analysis, collaborator samples were shipped as frozen whole blood, as isolated PBMCs, or as DNA extracted from either sample type. Trimming costs V 0 bases and J 3 bases, and their ends lie 8 bases apart. Measured from the cysteine to the phenylalanine, the CDR3 is 14 residues long. Only CDR3 DNA is held: 42 bases, read in frame from base 1. The germline V gene (reference sequence) provides CDR1 GTSNPN and CDR2 SVGIG. The TCR comes from a woman aged 40 to 49 with acute or convalescent COVID-19. Material: peripheral blood. The sequence joins TRBV30 to TRBJ2-2; the D gene cannot be resolved reliably. The CDR3 protein sequence reads: CAWSVLRYTGELFF. The sequence in DNA is TGTGCCTGGAGTGTACTGAGATACACCGGGGAGCTGTTTTTT.